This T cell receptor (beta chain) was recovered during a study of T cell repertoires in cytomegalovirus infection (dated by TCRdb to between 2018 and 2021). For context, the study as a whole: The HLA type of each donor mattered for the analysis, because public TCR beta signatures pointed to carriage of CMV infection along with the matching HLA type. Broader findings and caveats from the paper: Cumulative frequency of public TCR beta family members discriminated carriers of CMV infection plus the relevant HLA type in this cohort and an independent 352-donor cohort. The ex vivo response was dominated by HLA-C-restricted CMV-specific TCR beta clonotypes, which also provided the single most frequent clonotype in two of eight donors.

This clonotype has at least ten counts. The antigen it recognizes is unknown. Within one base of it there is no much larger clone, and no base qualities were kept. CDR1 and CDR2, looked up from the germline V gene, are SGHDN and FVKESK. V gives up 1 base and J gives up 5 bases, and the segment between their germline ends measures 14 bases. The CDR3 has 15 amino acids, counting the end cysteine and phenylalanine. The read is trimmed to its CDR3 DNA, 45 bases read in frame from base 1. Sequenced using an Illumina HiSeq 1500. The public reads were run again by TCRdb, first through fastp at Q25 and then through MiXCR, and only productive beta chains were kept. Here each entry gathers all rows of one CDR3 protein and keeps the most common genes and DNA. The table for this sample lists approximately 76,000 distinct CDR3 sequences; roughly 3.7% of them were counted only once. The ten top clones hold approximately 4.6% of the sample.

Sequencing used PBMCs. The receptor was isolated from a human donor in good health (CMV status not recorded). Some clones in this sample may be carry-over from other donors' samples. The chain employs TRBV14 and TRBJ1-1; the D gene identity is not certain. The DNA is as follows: TGTGCCAGCAGCCAAGTCGGCAAGAAAGAAACTGAAGCTTTCTTT. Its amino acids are CASSQVGKKETEAFF.